This T cell receptor beta chain came from a study of blood T cells in healthy people across ages. The study's findings and limits: Older individuals had lower TCR beta diversity per million T cells (the decline was roughly linear).

This clonotype showed up just once. No antigen is known for it. The authors ran a second PCR of roughly 6 to 12 cycles using a sample-barcoded 5' primer and a J-beta primer mix. A template-switch adaptor with 12 random nucleotides tagged each cDNA molecule. One entry per CDR3 protein, called by TCRdb with MiXCR from the 5' RACE reads. The table shows 1.5 million to 2 million distinct CDR3 sequences, with roughly 28% occurring only once. Donors were healthy Caucasian individuals from Russia aged about 6 to 100. Sequenced input: blood. This clonotype originated in a woman in her 30s in good health.

DNA of the CDR3: TGCAGTGCTGCCGAGGGGGCGGGGTACACTGAAGCTTTCTTT. It codes for CSAAEGAGYTEAFF. The chain couples TRBV20-1 to TRBJ1-1; 7 nucleotides line up with TRBD1. The ends lost 5 bases at V and 3 bases at J; junction bases unmatched: 9. CDR1 and CDR2 (germline): DFQATT, SNEGSKA (reference sequence). The CDR3 extends over 14 amino acids.